This T cell receptor beta chain was identified in a study of shared clonotypes between healthy human individuals. In the study overall: A donor's plate count was three for CD4 naive and three for CD4 memory; CD8 naive had two and CD8 memory one.

TCRdb keeps only in-frame clones here, not all; method: immunoSEQ multiplex PCR. The sample holds 2 million to 2.5 million clones; about nine tenths are singletons and the top ten take approximately 0.39%. Trimming removed 5 bases from V and 2 bases from J, with 15 bases in between. There are 15 residues in the CDR3. Germline lookup yields CDR1 SGHAT and CDR2 FQNNGV. The chain recombines TRBV11-2 with TRBJ1-2; possible D gene TRBD1, 6 bases. What was sequenced was naive CD4+ T cells from PBMCs. Subset noted: CD45RA+ positively selected. The source is a man younger than 30 in good health. Some clones in this sample may be carry-over from other donors' samples. CDR3 coding DNA: TGTGCCAGCAGCACTGGACAGCGAGCAAACTATGGCTACACCTTC. This encodes CASSTGQRANYGYTF.